The present T cell receptor (beta chain) was sequenced within a study of blood T cells in healthy people across ages (dated by TCRdb to between 2015 and 2016). The study in broad terms: Template switching captured roughly one uniquely barcoded TCR beta cDNA molecule per two T cells in model experiments. Using deep sequencing normalized with unique cDNA molecular identifiers, the study measured how TCR beta repertoire diversity changes with age. Donors were grouped into four age groups: young (average roughly 17 years), middle-aged (under 40), aged (around 56) and long-lived (about 82). For two donors (one aged 18 to 29 and one aged 80 or older), the study analyzed two additional independent replicas of 1 million unique cDNA reads from the same blood draw. What the research found in general, with its limitations: Bulk unsorted PBMC profiling prevented conclusive comparison of naive and antigen-experienced compartments. Estimates of total diversity based on one million sequenced T cells were considered lower bounds and underestimates. As age increased, observed TCR beta diversity per million T cells dropped in a roughly linear way, and a significant reduction was already evident by age roughly 36. Compared with the aged group, more naive CD4+ T cells, fewer expanded clones and increased TCR diversity were shown by the long-lived group, suggesting age selection. Because donor CMV infection status was unknown, age-related changes in expanded clonotypes were potentially confounded. There was a strong correlation between observed TCR beta diversity and the percentage of naive T cells measured by flow cytometry.

The CDR3 covers 13 residues, taking in both the cysteine and the phenylalanine. This entry keeps only the CDR3 DNA: 39 bases, framed from base 1. The library was obtained by 5' RACE. Instrument used: Illumina HiSeq 2500. A second PCR of about 6 to 11 cycles was performed with a sample-barcoded 5' primer and a J-beta primer mix. A unique molecular identifier was introduced onto each TCR beta cDNA molecule by a template-switch 5' adaptor carrying 12 random nucleotides. Each sample yielded at least 2.5 million CDR3-containing paired-end reads. All of the RNA was converted into first-strand cDNA using the Mint cDNA synthesis kit, with a TRBC-specific oligonucleotide serving as the primer. Following uracil-DNA glycosylase treatment, all cDNA underwent a first 18-cycle PCR with the universal primers M1SS and BC2_uni_R. The original methods were these. Each sample was normalized by randomly selecting 1 million high-quality reads, each carrying a distinct molecular identifier. Reads with shared molecular identifiers were discarded instead of being binned into consensus sequences. MiTCR, run with a Q25 quality threshold and the strictest error-elimination algorithm, handled CDR3 identification, clonotype clustering and error correction. A nonparametric unseen species model with Euler transformation was used to estimate lower-bound total TCR beta diversity. TCRdb reran the public reads through fastp at Q25 and MiXCR, keeping productive beta chains. Rows merge per CDR3 protein into single entries with the most common DNA and genes. The authors' filters were not applied to this entry. The sample records fewer than 800,000 distinct CDR3 sequences, just under 25% of which are singletons. Around 9.2% of the sample goes to the ten largest clones.

This clonotype occurred many times. Its target antigen remains unknown. No much larger clonotype is one base removed from it; base qualities were not supplied. Systemically healthy Caucasian individuals from Russia, around 39 in total and aged about 6 to 95 years, were included as donors. Ten milliliters of peripheral blood were drawn from each donor into EDTA-treated Vacutainer tubes. Ficoll-Paque density-gradient centrifugation was used to isolate PBMCs, with at least 6.5 million per sample. Trizol reagent was used to extract total RNA from the PBMCs, yielding at least 5 micrograms per sample. For every donor, an aliquot of PBMCs went through flow cytometry to measure the percentages of naive CD45RAhigh/CD27high T cells. These data were also filed under a second study, of T cells of mothers and their children. As the second paper documents: Nine systemically healthy Caucasian individuals served as donors, namely three mothers together with their six children. cDNA synthesis used all of the extracted RNA, with 1.5 ug of RNA in each 15 ul reaction. In the second PCR, the M1S primer added sample barcodes and 2-4 random nucleotides. More than 8 million TCR beta CDR3 reads were obtained from each mother, and about 3 million reads were obtained from each child. Thymic selection similarly shapes TCR recombination output in related and unrelated pairs, with minor effect from inherited differences. Related mother-child pairs always showed normalized repertoire overlap that was slightly higher than in unrelated mother-child pairs, though the difference was never significant. With a sensitivity of approximately 100 clones per million clonotypes, no persistent microchimeric T cell clones were detected. The study used deep NGS to compare TCR beta repertoires of mothers and children, seeking features distinguishing related mother-child pairs from unrelated individuals. The mean age was about 40 +/- 4 years for the mothers and 11 +/- 4 years for the children. After adapter ligation with NEBNext reagents, the libraries were sequenced on Illumina HiSeq 2000 with 100+100 nt paired-end reads. To prevent cross-contamination, the mother and child libraries were prepared one month apart and sequenced in separate runs. For each donor, between about 500,000 and 2,100,000 distinct TCR beta clonotypes were identified. Naive TCR beta clonotypes were estimated from low-frequency clonotypes matched to each donor's FACS-determined naive share, without sorting.

The sequenced material came from blood. The sequence joins TRBV12-3 or TRBV12-4 to TRBJ2-5; the D match is possibly TRBD1 or TRBD2, with 5 bases aligned in each. The DNA matches TRBJ2-7 better at its end, which makes the J call doubtful. The origin of this receptor is a boy between 10 and 17 years old in good health. Here the CDR3 is given as CASSPGTGYEQYF. The DNA sequence is TGTGCCAGCAGCCCCGGGACGGGTTACGAGCAGTACTTC.